One sample yielded the 20 T cell receptor beta chains listed below, sequenced in a study of Ad26.COV2.S vaccination and SARS-CoV-2 variants. Treatment given: 19 received Ad26.COV2.S at low or high dose, single or two shots; about five received placebo; per-sample allocation not given. Day 63 following the first vaccine or placebo injection was when the samples were taken. Profiling relied on immunoSEQ multiplex PCR, and the TCRdb table lists in-frame clones only, not all of them. The table has some 320,000 clones, about 86% seen once; the top ten hold approximately 1.9%. Sequenced here: peripheral blood, sampled in a trial of Ad26.COV2.S vaccine versus placebo. The receptors stem from a person between 18 and 65 years old who received the Ad26.COV2.S COVID-19 vaccine or a placebo.

The chain recombines TRBV6-5 with TRBJ2-7, with 7 bases that match TRBD1. Germline V gene lookup returns CDR1 MNHEY and CDR2 SVGAGI. Losses at the gene ends were 0 bases for V and 8 bases for J; bases not matched to a gene: 7. CDR3 length equals 14 residues. The CDR3 sequence: CASSYSGRGWQQYF. The CDR3 DNA reads TGTGCCAGCAGTTACTCGGGCAGGGGGTGGCAGCAGTACTTC.

The V gene is TRBV5-4, the J gene TRBJ2-3; D possibly corresponds to TRBD2 (7 bases). Looked up from germline, CDR1 is SGHNT and CDR2 is YYREEE (reference sequence). The length of the CDR3 is 15 residues. V lost 5 bases to trimming and J lost 0 bases, with 13 bases between them. The CDR3 region is CASRVGGPSTDTQYF. CDR3 in DNA: TGTGCCAGCAGGGTGGGGGGGCCTAGCACAGATACGCAGTATTTT.

V is TRBV5-6 and J is TRBJ1-6; D ambiguous. Trimming took 0 bases from V and 4 from J, leaving 5 bases between them. The CDR3 runs 14 residues. Germline assignment: CDR1 SGHDT and CDR2 YYEEEE. CDR3 nucleotides: TGTGCCAGCAGCTTGGACTTTTATAATTCACCCCTCCACTTT. This gives the protein CASSLDFYNSPLHF.

The CDR3 nucleotides read TGTGCCAGCAGCCTACCTCAGGGGCCGGAGACCCAGTACTTC. It codes for CASSLPQGPETQYF. The chain employs TRBV5-4 and TRBJ2-5; TRBD1 is a possible D gene (6 bases). Germline CDR1 SGHNT, CDR2 YYREEE (reference sequence). The CDR3 covers 14 residues. V dropped 4 bases and J dropped 5 bases, with 15 bases sitting between them.

J is TRBJ1-2 and V is TRBV7-2; the D gene is possibly TRBD1 (5 bases). Germline V gene lookup returns CDR1 SGHTA and CDR2 FQGNSA. V gave up 2 bases and J gave up 0 bases, with 7 bases separating them. This CDR3 is built from 14 residues. CDR3 loop: CASSLLTANYGYTF. CDR3 bases: TGTGCCAGCAGCTTACTGACAGCTAACTATGGCTACACCTTC.

This rearrangement joins TRBV4-2 to TRBJ1-3; D gene unclear. Trimming took 3 bases from V and 2 from J, leaving 17 bases between them. The CDR3 runs 17 residues. From germline, CDR1 is LGHNA and CDR2 YNFKEQ. CDR3 amino acids: CASSHESVRQAGNTIYF. Written as DNA, the CDR3 is TGTGCCAGCAGCCACGAGAGCGTCAGGCAGGCTGGAAACACCATATATTTT.

This clone showed up just a few times. The rearrangement links TRBV5-4 to TRBJ1-1; no clear D gene. From germline, CDR1 is SGHNT and CDR2 YYREEE (reference sequence). The CDR3 is made up of 14 amino acids. V dropped 0 bases and J dropped 0 bases, with 6 bases sitting between them. The CDR3 loop reads CASSLDGMNTEAFF. The CDR3 DNA is TGTGCCAGCAGCTTGGATGGCATGAACACTGAAGCTTTCTTT.

The CDR3 protein is CASSPSDRSQETQYF. CDR3 coding DNA: TGCGCCAGCAGCCCGTCCGACAGGTCCCAAGAGACCCAGTACTTC. The chain links TRBV5-1 to TRBJ2-5, with D maybe TRBD1 (6 bases). The CDR3 extends over 15 amino acids. Trimming shortened V by 4 bases and J by 1 base, and 14 bases separated the two germline ends. CDR1 and CDR2 (germline): SGHRS, YFSETQ. Based on the CDR3 plus reference TRBV5-1 and TRBJ2-5, the full variable domain is KAGVTQTPRYLIKTRGQQVTLSCSPISGHRSVSWYQQTPGQGLQFLFEYFSETQRNKGNFPGRFSGRQFSNSRSEMNVSTLELGDSALYLCASSPSDRSQETQYFGPGTRLLVL.

The rearrangement joins TRBV5-1 to TRBJ2-7; unclear D gene. Germline assignment: CDR1 SGHRS and CDR2 YFSETQ. Trimming shortened V by 4 bases and J by 3 bases, and 14 bases separated the two germline ends. The CDR3 runs 14 residues. The DNA of the CDR3 is TGCGCCAGCAGCCTCGACTCCCTATACTACGAGCAGTACTTC. Residues: CASSLDSLYYEQYF.

The chain combines TRBV29-1 with TRBJ2-4; TRBD1 matches at 8 bases. J gave up 1 base and V 6 bases, and 17 bases lay outside the gene matches. CDR1 and CDR2 from the germline V gene are SQVTM and ANQGSEA. This CDR3 has 18 amino acids. The DNA of the CDR3 is TGCAGCGTCTCCGGGACAGGAGGGTCGGGTTCGGCCAAAAACATTCAGTACTTC. Protein sequence: CSVSGTGGSGSAKNIQYF. The full variable domain, its missing parts supplied by reference TRBV29-1 and TRBJ2-4, is SAVISQKPSRDICQRGTSLTIQCQVDSQVTMMFWYRQQPGQSLTLIATANQGSEATYESGFVIDKFPISRPNLTFSTLTVSNMSPEDSSIYLCSVSGTGGSGSAKNIQYFGAGTRLSVL.

The J gene is TRBJ1-5, the V gene TRBV5-1; TRBD1 might be the D (5 bases). Trimming took 3 bases from V and 5 from J, leaving 9 bases between them. CDR1 is SGHRS, CDR2 YFSETQ, per germline. The CDR3 consists of 13 residues. CDR3 region: CASSWDGYQPQHF. CDR3 sequence (DNA): TGCGCCAGCAGCTGGGACGGCTATCAGCCCCAGCATTTT.

The gene calls are TRBV7-3 and TRBJ2-5, with D possibly called TRBD1 or TRBD2 (5 bases each). Trimming took off 5 bases at V and 4 bases at J, with 11 bases between the two ends. Germline loops: CDR1 SGHTA, CDR2 FQGTGA. This CDR3 has 13 amino acids. CDR3 DNA sequence: TGTGCCAGCAGCAGAGGGGTTGGAGAGACCCAGTACTTC. Translation gives CASSRGVGETQYF.

The rearrangement links TRBV5-6 to TRBJ1-1; 8 bases map to TRBD1. The CDR3 runs 16 residues. After removal of 4 bases from V and 11 bases from J, the junction contained 19 bases not matched to a gene. The germline V gene has CDR1 SGHDT and CDR2 YYEEEE. The CDR3 DNA is TGTGCCAGCAGCGGAATTGACAGGGGAGTTTTACACGGGGCTTTCTTT. This sequence encodes CASSGIDRGVLHGAFF.

This chain joins TRBV27 and TRBJ1-4, with 9 bases that match TRBD1. Germline CDR1 MNHEY, CDR2 SMNVEV (reference sequence). The CDR3 is 14 amino acids. The V and J ends lost 4 bases and 8 bases, in that order; junction bases with no gene match: 5. CDR3 sequence (DNA): TGTGCCAGCAGTTGGGACAGGGATAGGGAAAAACTGTTTTTT. Its protein product is CASSWDRDREKLFF.

This clone was counted a few times. The chain joins TRBV7-2 to TRBJ2-3; no definite D call. The CDR3 is 16 amino acids. Trimming removed 5 bases from V and 2 bases from J, with 17 bases in between. Germline loops: CDR1 SGHTA, CDR2 FQGNSA. CDR3 in amino acids: CASSLRATLDTDTQYF. The CDR3 nucleotides read TGTGCCAGCAGCCTACGGGCTACTTTAGACACAGATACGCAGTATTTT.

V gene TRBV11-2 combines with J gene TRBJ1-5; D perhaps matches TRBD1 (5 bases). The V end was cut by 0 bases, the J end by 4 bases, with 10 bases between. The CDR3 spans 15 residues. The V gene's germline CDR1 is SGHAT and CDR2 FQNNGV. CDR3 loop: CASSLEGWGNQPQHF. DNA of the CDR3: TGTGCCAGCAGCTTAGAGGGTTGGGGGAATCAGCCCCAGCATTTT.

The chain recombines TRBV15 with TRBJ2-3, with TRBD2 as a possible D gene (6 bases). The length of the CDR3 is 15 residues. Germline CDR1 LNHNV, CDR2 YYDKDF (reference sequence). Trimming cost V 0 bases and J 2 bases, with 9 bases left between them. The CDR3 loop is CATSRERGSTDTQYF. DNA for the CDR3: TGTGCCACCAGCAGAGAGCGGGGCTCCACAGATACGCAGTATTTT. Full variable domain (outside the CDR3, taken from reference TRBV15 and TRBJ2-3): DAMVIQNPRYQVTQFGKPVTLSCSQTLNHNVMYWYQQKSSQAPKLLFHYYDKDFNNEADTPDNFQSRRPNTSFCFLDIRSPGLGDTAMYLCATSRERGSTDTQYFGPGTRLTVL.

V and J are TRBV14 and TRBJ1-1, with 7 bases matching TRBD1. The trim removed 0 bases at V and 10 bases at J, leaving 14 bases unmatched. Germline loops: CDR1 SGHDN, CDR2 FVKESK. This CDR3 has 16 residues. The CDR3 sequence: CASSQEYHLGTALAFF. DNA for the CDR3: TGTGCCAGCAGCCAAGAGTACCACCTAGGGACAGCCCTAGCTTTCTTT.

This clone has only one observation. The V and J genes are TRBV9 and TRBJ1-2; 7 bases are shared with TRBD1. This CDR3 has 15 residues. The germline V gene encodes CDR1 SGDLS and CDR2 YYNGEE. The ends lost 2 bases at V and 1 base at J; junction bases unmatched: 5. The chain's CDR3 is CASSVRDRFNYGYTF. DNA of the CDR3: TGTGCCAGCAGCGTTCGGGACAGATTTAACTATGGCTACACCTTC.

The chain couples TRBV3-1 (or the pseudogene TRBV3-2) to TRBJ2-2; 7 bases agree with TRBD2. Germline lookup yields CDR1 LGHDT and CDR2 YNNKEL (reference sequence). The CDR3 has 15 amino acids. V shed 2 bases and J 6 bases; nucleotides not matched to a gene: 6. This chain's CDR3 is CASSQSSRGAGELFF. The CDR3 coding sequence is TGTGCCAGCAGCCAATCCAGCCGGGGGGCCGGGGAGCTGTTTTTT.